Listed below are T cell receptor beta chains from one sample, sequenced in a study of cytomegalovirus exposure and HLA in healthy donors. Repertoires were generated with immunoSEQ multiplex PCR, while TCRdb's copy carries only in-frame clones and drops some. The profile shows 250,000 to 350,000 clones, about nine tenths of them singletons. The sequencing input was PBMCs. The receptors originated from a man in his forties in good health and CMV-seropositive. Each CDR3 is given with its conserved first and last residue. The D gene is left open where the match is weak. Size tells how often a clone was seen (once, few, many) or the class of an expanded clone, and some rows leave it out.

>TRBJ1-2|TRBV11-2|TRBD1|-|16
TGTGCCAGCAGCTCCTTAATCGGACAGGGTCGGTATGGCTACACCTTC
CASSSLIGQGRYGYTF
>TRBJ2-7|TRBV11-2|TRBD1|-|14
TGTGCCAGCAGCTTCCCGGGACAGTTGGCCCGGGCACAGTTC
CASSFPGQLARAQF
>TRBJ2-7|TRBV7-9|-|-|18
TGTTCCAGCAGCTACTGGAGGACCGGGCGGTCAAGCTCCTACGAGCAGTACTTC
CSSSYWRTGRSSSYEQYF
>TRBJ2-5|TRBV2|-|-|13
TGTGCCAGCAGTTGGACAGCCCAAGAGACCCAGTACTTC
CASSWTAQETQYF
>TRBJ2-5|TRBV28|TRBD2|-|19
TGTGCCAGCAGTTTACTCCTGGGACTAGCGGGAGAAGGTGCAGAGACCCAGTACTTC
CASSLLLGLAGEGAETQYF
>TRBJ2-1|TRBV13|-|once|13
TGTGCCAGCAGCTTCGTGGGAGAGGCTGAGCAGTTCTTC
CASSFVGEAEQFF
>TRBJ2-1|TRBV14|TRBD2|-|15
TGTGCCAGCAGCCCCTTAGCGGGCTCCTACAATGAGCAGTTCTTC
CASSPLAGSYNEQFF
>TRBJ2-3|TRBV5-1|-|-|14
TGCGCCAGCAGCTCGGCAGGGGCAGCAGATACGCAGTATTTT
CASSSAGAADTQYF
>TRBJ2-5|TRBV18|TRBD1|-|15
TGTGCCAGCTCACCCCTGGGACAGATACAAGAGACCCAGTACTTC
CASSPLGQIQETQYF
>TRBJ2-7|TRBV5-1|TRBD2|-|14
TGCGCCAGCAGCCCCGGGACTAGCGGGATCCGGCAGTACTTC
CASSPGTSGIRQYF
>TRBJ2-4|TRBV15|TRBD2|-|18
TGTGCCACCAGCAGACTCAATTTAGCGGGAGTTTCCAAAAACATTCAGTACTTC
CATSRLNLAGVSKNIQYF
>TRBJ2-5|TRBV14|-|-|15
TGTGCCAGCAGCCAAGATCGAACCGCGGGGGAGACCCAGTACTTC
CASSQDRTAGETQYF
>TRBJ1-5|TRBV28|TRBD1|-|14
TGTGCCAGCAGACCCGGGACAGGGGGTCAGCCCCAGCATTTT
CASRPGTGGQPQHF